Presented here are 18 T cell receptor beta chains from one specimen sequenced in a study of OX40 agonist ivuxolimab in advanced cancers. The table came from immunoSEQ multiplex PCR; TCRdb's copy has only in-frame clones and leaves some out. The sample shows about 130,000 clones, 85% to 95% of them seen only once. Here the sequenced sample was CD4+ or CD8+ T cells sorted from blood, taken in a trial of the OX40 agonist ivuxolimab. These TCRs come from an adult with an advanced solid tumor such as melanoma, head and neck, liver or kidney cancer.

Comment on this clone: The sample carries other DNA sequences with the same CDR3. The chain joins TRBV9 to TRBJ2-5; maybe TRBD2 (5 bases). Trimming cost V 5 bases and J 4 bases, with 15 bases left between them. Germline lookup yields CDR1 SGDLS and CDR2 YYNGEE. The CDR3 is made up of 14 amino acids. For the CDR3, the DNA is TGTGCCAGCAGGAGAGGCCTAGCCGCAGAGACCCAGTACTTC. Translation: CASRRGLAAETQYF.

V gene TRBV5-1 combines with J gene TRBJ1-6; D unclear. The CDR3 has 13 residues. The V and J ends lost 6 bases and 7 bases respectively, with 11 bases between them. Germline assignment: CDR1 SGHRS and CDR2 YFSETQ. The CDR3 sequence: CASNLDGNSPLHF. For the CDR3, the DNA is TGCGCCAGCAACCTGGATGGGAATTCACCCCTCCACTTT.

The J gene is TRBJ2-1, the V gene TRBV28, with 7 positions matching TRBD1. The CDR3 contains 19 residues. The V gene's germline CDR1 is MDHEN and CDR2 SYDVKM. V lost 1 base, J lost 2 bases, and 14 bases stayed unmatched. Here the CDR3 DNA reads TGTGCCAGCAGTTTATTATCTCGACAGGGTGGGAGCGCCTACAATGAGCAGTTCTTC. It codes for CASSLLSRQGGSAYNEQFF.

The J gene is TRBJ1-5, the V gene TRBV5-1; D gene ambiguous. The CDR3 totals 16 residues. Trimming took 4 bases from V and 0 from J, leaving 14 bases between them. Germline CDR1 and CDR2: SGHRS and YFSETQ. The CDR3: CASSLTGPNSNQPQHF. In DNA, the CDR3 is TGCGCCAGCAGCCTAACGGGCCCGAATAGCAATCAGCCCCAGCATTTT.

The V and J genes are TRBV6-5 and TRBJ2-4; D possibly corresponds to TRBD1 (6 bases). Deletions cut 6 bases from V and 0 bases from J, with 12 bases between. The CDR3 is made up of 15 amino acids. The germline CDR1 and CDR2 sequences are MNHEY and SVGAGI. Written as DNA, the CDR3 is TGTGCCAGCAGATCTACAGGGCTAGCCAAAAACATTCAGTACTTC. It translates to CASRSTGLAKNIQYF.

The CDR3 is CATLKTGDSNQPQHF. CDR3 DNA sequence: TGTGCCACCCTTAAGACAGGGGATAGCAATCAGCCCCAGCATTTT. This chain uses TRBV6-6 with TRBJ1-5; TRBD1 aligns across 8 bases. The CDR3 consists of 15 residues. Trimming at V came to 10 bases and at J to 0 bases, leaving 8 bases not matched to a gene. Per germline, CDR1 MNHNY and CDR2 SVGAGI (reference sequence).

Regarding this clone: Other DNA sequences within the sample encode an identical CDR3. The chain carries TRBV7-9 and TRBJ2-3; D call uncertain. This CDR3 has 13 residues. Trimming took 1 base from V and 0 from J, leaving 2 bases between them. From germline, CDR1 is SEHNR and CDR2 FQNEAQ (reference sequence). The CDR3 sequence is CASSLGSTDTQYF. CDR3 DNA: TGTGCCAGCAGCTTAGGGAGCACAGATACGCAGTATTTT.

This chain connects TRBV5-1 to TRBJ2-1, with 11 bases identical to TRBD2. CDR1 is SGHRS and CDR2 is YFSETQ in the germline V gene. CDR3 length equals 16 residues. Trimming removed 4 bases from V and 2 bases from J; junction bases left unmatched: 5. The CDR3 here is CASSELAGVTYNEQFF. The CDR3 nucleotides are TGCGCCAGCAGCGAACTAGCGGGAGTAACCTACAATGAGCAGTTCTTC.

Only a few counts were recorded for this clone. The gene calls are TRBV6-6 and TRBJ1-1, with a possible D match to TRBD1 (5 bases). V lost 11 bases, J lost 0 bases, and 16 bases lay in between. This CDR3 is built from 14 residues. The germline V gene encodes CDR1 MNHNY and CDR2 SVGAGI (reference sequence). CDR3 bases: TGTGCCCCCACGGGTGGGGCCATGAACACTGAAGCTTTCTTT. It translates to CAPTGGAMNTEAFF.

V and J are TRBV14 and TRBJ2-1; 8 bases align to TRBD2. V lost 5 bases and J lost 0; bases outside the gene matches: 9. The CDR3 covers 17 residues. Germline loops: CDR1 SGHDN, CDR2 FVKESK. The CDR3, as DNA: TGTGCCAGCAGCATAACTAGCGGTCAGAGCTCCTACAATGAGCAGTTCTTC. It translates to CASSITSGQSSYNEQFF.

V is TRBV11-3 and J is TRBJ2-7; D possibly matches TRBD1 or TRBD2 (5 bases each). Germline CDR1 reads SGHNT; CDR2 reads YENEEA. Trimming left V 2 bases short and J 2 bases short, with 13 bases between. The length of the CDR3 is 15 residues. The CDR3 loop is CASSLSGTSPYEQYF. The DNA of the CDR3 is TGTGCCAGCAGCTTATCCGGGACGAGTCCCTACGAGCAGTACTTC.

The genes are TRBV18 and TRBJ1-5; no reliable D call. Deletions cut 0 bases from V and 0 bases from J, with 9 bases between. Per the germline V gene, CDR1 is KGHSH and CDR2 is LQKENI. The CDR3 extends over 16 amino acids. CDR3 region: CASSPPMGNSNQPQHF. The CDR3 nucleotides are TGTGCCAGCTCACCACCGATGGGGAATAGCAATCAGCCCCAGCATTTT. The variable domain in full, completed from reference TRBV18 and TRBJ1-5, reads NAGVMQNPRHLVRRRGQEARLRCSPMKGHSHVYWYRQLPEEGLKFMVYLQKENIIDESGMPKERFSAEFPKEGPSILRIQQVVRGDSAAYFCASSPPMGNSNQPQHFGDGTRLSIL.

The chain employs TRBV19 and TRBJ1-6; D gene ambiguous. The CDR3 is 15 amino acids. Between the trimmed V and J ends, which lost 5 bases and 3 bases, there was a span of 11 bases. CDR1 is LNHDA and CDR2 is SQIVND in the germline V gene (reference sequence). This CDR3 is CASSAGQFYNSPLHF. In nucleotides, the CDR3 is TGTGCCAGTAGTGCCGGGCAGTTCTATAATTCACCCCTCCACTTT.

This sequence joins TRBV7-2 and TRBJ2-2, with 9 bases fitting TRBD2. CDR1 is SGHTA and CDR2 is FQGNSA in the germline V gene. V lost 5 bases, J lost 4 bases, and 5 bases stayed unmatched. The CDR3 is 15 residues long. The chain's CDR3 is CASSLPTSGTGELFF. Written as DNA, the CDR3 is TGTGCCAGCAGCCTGCCGACTAGCGGCACCGGGGAGCTGTTTTTT.

The chain carries TRBV28 and TRBJ2-1, with a tentative D call TRBD1 (5 bases). Trimming cost V 3 bases and J 15 bases, with 15 bases left between them. This CDR3 is built from 12 residues. CDR1 is MDHEN, CDR2 SYDVKM, per germline. CDR3 in amino acids: CASSFNTGWMFF. The CDR3, as DNA: TGTGCCAGCAGTTTTAACACAGGATGGATGTTCTTC.

The genes are TRBV28 and TRBJ1-1; D is ambiguous. The CDR3 sequence is 15 residues long. CDR1 and CDR2 (germline): MDHEN, SYDVKM. The germline V and J ends were trimmed by 4 bases and 1 base, with 13 bases remaining between them. In DNA, the CDR3 is TGTGCCAGCAGTTCGCCCGGGAGCCCGAACACTGAAGCTTTCTTT. Residues: CASSSPGSPNTEAFF.

Turning to this clone: This same CDR3 is encoded by further DNA sequences in the sample. The rearrangement joins TRBV28 to TRBJ1-4, with a weak D call TRBD1 (5 bases). The CDR3 totals 13 residues. With 5 bases removed from V and 8 bases from J, the gap between germline ends came to 12 bases. CDR1 and CDR2 (germline): MDHEN, SYDVKM. The CDR3, as DNA: TGTGCCAGCAGTCTCAGGGAGGGAGAAAAACTGTTTTTT. Translating gives CASSLREGEKLFF.

The J gene is TRBJ2-2, the V gene TRBV5-1, with 9 bases that match TRBD2. The CDR3 length is 17 residues. Unmatched junction bases numbered 16, after V lost 7 bases and J lost 6 bases. Germline V CDR1 and CDR2: SGHRS, YFSETQ. CDR3 coding DNA: TGCGCCAGCCGGCCTCCGGGACTAGCCCTAGGGGCCGGGGAGCTGTTTTTT. Translated: CASRPPGLALGAGELFF. The full variable domain, its missing parts supplied by reference TRBV5-1 and TRBJ2-2, is KAGVTQTPRYLIKTRGQQVTLSCSPISGHRSVSWYQQTPGQGLQFLFEYFSETQRNKGNFPGRFSGRQFSNSRSEMNVSTLELGDSALYLCASRPPGLALGAGELFFGEGSRLTVL.